This T cell receptor (beta chain) is from a study of shared clonotypes between healthy human individuals. Study context: Aged between 18 and 49, the donors were a couple of women and a few men. Three plates were used per donor for CD4 naive, three for CD4 memory, two for CD8 naive and one for CD8 memory. Study observations and caveats: As a rule, naive subsets had a larger estimated richness than memory subsets.

Comments on this clone: What it binds is unknown.

Only in-frame clones appear in the TCRdb table, and some are missing; sequencing was by immunoSEQ multiplex PCR. The repertoire holds around 620,000 clones, with approximately 95% as singletons. Positive CCR7 selection of CD45RO-negative cells yielded the naive CD8 cells, and terminally differentiated effector memory CD45RA+ cells were excluded. Germline V gene lookup returns CDR1 MNHEY and CDR2 SMNVEV (reference sequence). V was pared by 2 bases and J by 2 bases, with 11 bases of the junction left unmatched. The CDR3 contains 19 residues. Material: naive CD8+ T cells sorted from blood. The sequence derives from a woman in her 30s in good health. The rearrangement joins TRBV27 to TRBJ2-7; 14 positions match TRBD2. CDR3 DNA: TGTGCCAGCAGTTTAGCCCAGGGACTAGCGGGAGTCATCCCCTACGAGCAGTACTTC. Protein: CASSLAQGLAGVIPYEQYF.